This T cell receptor (beta chain) was captured in a study of blood T cell repertoires in COVID-19. About the study: The United States, Italy and Spain were the sources of the acute and convalescent COVID-19 samples. Sources were T cells, B-cell-depleted T cells, or PBMCs; the material itself was cDNA or gDNA.

The CDR3 covers 16 residues. Looked up from germline, CDR1 is SGDLS and CDR2 is YYNGEE. With V trimmed by 4 bases and J by 4 bases, 11 bases remained unmatched. In the study's own analysis: Cell counts per sample came from amplifying reference gene primers. Measured with immunoSEQ multiplex PCR; TCRdb has only the in-frame clones, and not every one. The V and J calls and clone size come from that table; D and trimming were worked out from the DNA. This sample yields 62,000 or so clones, of which 80% to 90% are seen a single time; more than 2% belongs to the top ten. This receptor was taken from a human donor in a cohort sampled during active COVID-19. Sequenced input: peripheral blood. The V call is TRBV9, the J call TRBJ1-2; 9 bases are a match to TRBD1. As DNA, the CDR3 is TGTGCCAGCAGCCCTGGGAGGACAGGGGTTACCTATGGCTACACCTTC. This gives the protein CASSPGRTGVTYGYTF.